These 11 T cell receptor beta chains share one sample of origin, sequenced in a study of identifying expanded T cells in peripheral blood. The table came from immunoSEQ multiplex PCR; TCRdb's copy has only in-frame clones and leaves some out. The data hold about 85,000 clones, with 75% to 90% observed a single time. Input material: blood. The receptors were gathered from a person aged 18 to 70 in good health.

The genes are TRBV4-3 and TRBJ1-5, with D possibly matching TRBD1 (5 bases). This CDR3 is 15 amino acids long. Trimming removed 3 bases at V and 4 bases at J, with 13 bases between. CDR1 and CDR2 (germline): LGHNA, YSLEER. CDR3: CASSQGMGGNQPQHF. CDR3 DNA sequence: TGCGCCAGCAGCCAGGGGATGGGGGGGAATCAGCCCCAGCATTTT.

This clone has a single count. The V call is TRBV7-8, the J call TRBJ1-5; 7 bases fit TRBD1. The V gene end was trimmed by 7 bases and the J gene end by 0 bases; junction bases not matched to a gene: 9. Germline V lookup: CDR1 SGHVS, CDR2 FQNEAQ. The CDR3 length is 16 residues. CDR3 amino acids: CASTSQGGYSNQPQHF. In DNA form, the CDR3 reads TGTGCCAGCACCTCCCAGGGGGGGTATAGCAATCAGCCCCAGCATTTT. Drawing the rest from reference TRBV7-8 and TRBJ1-5, the complete variable domain is GAGVSQSPRYKVAKRGQDVALRCDPISGHVSLFWYQQALGQGPEFLTYFQNEAQLDKSGLPSDRFFAERPEGSVSTLKIQRTQQEDSAVYLCASTSQGGYSNQPQHFGDGTRLSIL.

The rearrangement joins TRBV18 to TRBJ2-3; 11 positions agree with TRBD2. Germline assignment: CDR1 KGHSH and CDR2 LQKENI. The ends lost 1 base at V and 0 bases at J; junction bases unmatched: 3. This CDR3 has 17 residues. CDR3 region: CASSPRGLAESTDTQYF. CDR3 coding DNA: TGTGCCAGCTCACCACGGGGACTAGCGGAAAGCACAGATACGCAGTATTTT.

The chain combines TRBV9 with TRBJ2-2; D remains unclear. In germline, CDR1 is SGDLS, CDR2 YYNGEE. Trimming took off 0 bases at V and 0 bases at J, with 9 bases between the two ends. This CDR3 is 16 amino acids long. The CDR3 reads CASSVGTNANTGELFF. The CDR3 nucleotides are TGTGCCAGCAGCGTAGGGACGAATGCGAACACCGGGGAGCTGTTTTTT.

The chain recombines TRBV5-6 with TRBJ2-2, with D perhaps TRBD1 (5 bases). CDR1 and CDR2 (germline): SGHDT, YYEEEE. Trimming removed 3 bases at V and 1 base at J, with 13 bases between. This CDR3 comprises 16 residues. The DNA of the CDR3 is TGTGCCAGCAGCTCAGACAGAAATTGGAACACCGGGGAGCTGTTTTTT. Its protein is CASSSDRNWNTGELFF.

The J gene is TRBJ2-5, the V gene TRBV4-1; 7 positions agree with TRBD2. V lost 2 bases and J lost 2; bases outside the gene matches: 8. This CDR3 has 16 amino acids. Germline V gene lookup returns CDR1 MGHRA and CDR2 YSYEKL. CDR3 in DNA: TGCGCCAGCAGCCAATGGCGGGGGACCGAACAAGAGACCCAGTACTTC. Translating it yields CASSQWRGTEQETQYF.

V is TRBV7-2 and J is TRBJ2-2; 7 bases agree with TRBD1. The CDR3 has 15 amino acids. The V gene end was trimmed by 5 bases and the J gene end by 7 bases; junction bases not matched to a gene: 10. In germline, CDR1 is SGHTA, CDR2 FQGNSA. CDR3 sequence reads: CASSVRQGISGELFF. DNA for the CDR3: TGTGCCAGCAGCGTACGACAGGGTATCAGCGGGGAGCTGTTTTTT.

This chain uses TRBV4-1 with TRBJ2-3, with a weak D call TRBD1 (7 bases). With 4 bases removed from V and 4 bases from J, the gap between germline ends came to 15 bases. Looked up from germline, CDR1 is MGHRA and CDR2 is YSYEKL. This CDR3 has 15 residues. CDR3 nucleotide sequence: TGCGCCAGCAGCCGACAACTCAGGGGGGCAGATACGCAGTATTTT. The encoded protein is CASSRQLRGADTQYF.

This clone occurred a few times. The chain has TRBV6-5 and TRBJ1-6; the D is unclear. Between the trimmed V and J ends, which lost 4 bases and 10 bases, there was a span of 14 bases. CDR1 and CDR2 from the germline V gene are MNHEY and SVGAGI. This CDR3 spans 14 amino acids. The CDR3 DNA follows: TGTGCCAGCAGTTCCCGGGTCGATCAGTCACCCCTCCACTTT. This codes for CASSSRVDQSPLHF.

The chain uses TRBV6-5 and TRBJ2-7; weak D call: TRBD2 (6 bases). Trimming took 10 bases from V and 3 from J, leaving 10 bases between them. The CDR3 totals 11 residues. The germline CDR1 and CDR2 sequences are MNHEY and SVGAGI. The CDR3 bases are TGTGCCACCCAGGACTACTACGAGCAGTACTTC. Amino acids: CATQDYYEQYF.

This chain uses TRBV7-6 with TRBJ1-1; D is unresolved. The CDR3 totals 13 residues. Trimming took off 0 bases at V and 5 bases at J, with 7 bases between the two ends. Germline V gene sequence: CDR1 SGHVS, CDR2 FNYEAQ. Here the CDR3 DNA reads TGTGCCAGCAGCTTAGCGGTGGTGACTGAAGCTTTCTTT. Residues: CASSLAVVTEAFF.